What follows are 18 T cell receptor beta chains derived from one specimen sequenced in a study of blood T cells in healthy people across ages (dated by TCRdb to the mid-2010s). Libraries were made using 5' RACE. TCRdb names Illumina HiSeq 2500 as the instrument used. A second PCR of about 7 to 12 cycles was run with a J-beta primer mix and a sample-barcoded 5' primer. The public reads were run again by TCRdb, first through fastp at Q25 and then through MiXCR, and only productive beta chains were kept. Entries that share a CDR3 protein sequence are merged under the most common genes and DNA. A total of roughly 1.4 million distinct CDR3 sequences appear in this sample, 55% to 75% of them only once. The top ten clonotypes cover 6.7% of the sample. Specimen: blood. The receptors here all came from a man aged 18 to 29 in good health.

There are a few counts of this clonotype. This chain connects TRBV2 to TRBJ1-6; 7 bases match TRBD1. Per germline, CDR1 SNHLY and CDR2 FYNNEI. V trimming: 5 bases; J trimming: 7 bases; junction bases outside the gene matches: 5. The CDR3 has 14 residues. Here the CDR3 DNA reads TGTGCCAGCAGTACTCAGGGGGGGAATTCACCCCTCCACTTT. Translation: CASSTQGGNSPLHF.

This clonotype was detected once. The CDR3 sequence is CAINLTNEQFF. The CDR3 nucleotides are TGTGCCATCAACCTGACCAATGAGCAGTTCTTC. The chain employs TRBV10-3 and TRBJ2-1; no clear D. Trimming shortened V by 7 bases and J by 6 bases, and 7 bases separated the two germline ends. The CDR3 runs to 11 residues. Per the germline V gene, CDR1 is ENHRY and CDR2 is SYGVKD.

A word on this clonotype: A much larger clone lies one base from this, so it may be a read error. The rearrangement joins TRBV5-1 to TRBJ1-1; no firm D call. Trimming shortened V by 0 bases and J by 4 bases, and 7 bases separated the two germline ends. From germline, CDR1 is SGHRS and CDR2 YFSETQ. This CDR3 has 13 residues. The CDR3 region has the DNA TGCGCCAGCAGCTTGGTAACGGGCACTGAAGCTTTCTTT. Translated: CASSLVTGTEAFF.

The rearrangement uses TRBV5-1 and TRBJ1-5, with D tentatively TRBD1 (5 bases). Germline loops: CDR1 SGHRS, CDR2 YFSETQ. The CDR3 extends over 14 amino acids. The ends were cut back, 4 bases at V and 3 bases at J, with 11 bases in the middle. CDR3 sequence reads: CASSVTGDNQPQHF. The CDR3 nucleotides read TGCGCCAGCAGCGTCACAGGAGACAATCAGCCCCAGCATTTT.

The rearrangement uses TRBV6-5 and TRBJ1-2; the D is unclear. Germline-derived CDR1 and CDR2 are MNHEY and SVGAGI. The ends were cut back, 0 bases at V and 4 bases at J, with 6 bases in the middle. This CDR3 is built from 13 residues. The DNA for the CDR3 is TGTGCCAGCAGTTACTCCCCCACCTATGGCTACACCTTC. Its protein product is CASSYSPTYGYTF.

This clonotype was observed a few times. The chain has TRBV7-9 and TRBJ2-1; 7 positions match TRBD2. The CDR3 length is 16 residues. The germline gives CDR1 SEHNR, CDR2 FQNEAQ (reference sequence). The V gene end was trimmed by 5 bases and the J gene end by 8 bases; junction bases not matched to a gene: 15. CDR3 protein: CASSPAGTMRGDEQFF. CDR3 nucleotide sequence: TGTGCCAGCAGCCCAGCCGGGACTATGAGGGGCGATGAGCAGTTCTTC.

V gene TRBV6-5 combines with J gene TRBJ2-2, with 8 bases lining up with TRBD1. CDR1 is MNHEY, CDR2 SVGAGI, per germline. The CDR3 totals 15 residues. With V trimmed by 2 bases and J by 5 bases, 4 bases remained unmatched. CDR3 nucleotides: TGTGCCAGCAGTTACATACAGGGGGTGACCGGGGAGCTGTTTTTT. It yields the protein CASSYIQGVTGELFF.

The chain is built from TRBV7-2 and TRBJ2-1; D is undetermined. The CDR3 is made up of 13 amino acids. The germline V gene has CDR1 SGHTA and CDR2 FQGNSA. The V gene lost 1 base and the J gene lost 7 bases, with 8 bases spanning the gap. CDR3 sequence reads: CASSLEDGNEQFF. CDR3 coding DNA: TGTGCCAGCAGCTTAGAGGACGGAAATGAGCAGTTCTTC.

In regard to this clonotype: Sequence at one end of the junction differs from germline and may be a read error. The chain is built from TRBV7-7 and TRBJ2-1; possibly TRBD2 for D (5 bases). Per germline, CDR1 SSHAT and CDR2 FNYEAQ (reference sequence). The CDR3 has 15 amino acids. The CDR3 loop reads CASSPQGGRYNEQFF. CDR3 coding DNA: TGTGCTAGCAGCCCCCAAGGAGGCAGATACAATGAGCAGTTCTTC.

This clonotype was observed a few times. The rearrangement links TRBV20-1 to TRBJ2-7, with 8 positions matching TRBD1. Germline loops: CDR1 DFQATT, CDR2 SNEGSKA (reference sequence). The CDR3 has 13 residues. Unmatched junction bases numbered 2, after V lost 2 bases and J lost 2 bases. The CDR3 coding sequence is TGCAGTGCTAGATACAGGGGGACCTACGAGCAGTACTTC. Its translation is CSARYRGTYEQYF.

V is TRBV20-1 and J is TRBJ2-5; 9 bases are shared with TRBD2. The CDR3 length is 14 residues. The germline CDR1 and CDR2 sequences are DFQATT and SNEGSKA (reference sequence). The trim removed 6 bases at V and 5 bases at J, leaving 10 bases unmatched. Here the CDR3 DNA reads TGCAGTGCCGCCCCCTTGGCGGGGGGGGAGACCCAGTACTTC. Encoded protein: CSAAPLAGGETQYF.

This clonotype was picked up a small number of times. The rearrangement links TRBV5-1 to TRBJ2-5; maybe TRBD1 (5 bases). The DNA end is a closer match to TRBJ2-7, so the J assignment may be wrong. This CDR3 comprises 14 residues. CDR1 is SGHRS and CDR2 is YFSETQ in the germline V gene. This chain's CDR3 is CASSLLGADYEQYF. DNA for the CDR3: TGCGCCAGCAGCCTCTTAGGGGCCGACTACGAGCAGTACTTC.

V and J are TRBV5-1 and TRBJ2-1; 12 bases are a match to TRBD2. Unmatched junction bases numbered 6, after V lost 7 bases and J lost 1 base. The germline gives CDR1 SGHRS, CDR2 YFSETQ. The CDR3 is made up of 16 amino acids. The CDR3 loop is CASYLLAGGSYNEQFF. CDR3 nucleotides: TGCGCCAGCTACCTACTAGCGGGAGGTTCCTACAATGAGCAGTTCTTC.

The chain carries TRBV4-2 and TRBJ2-1; 9 positions match TRBD2. CDR3 length: 18 residues. Germline trimming cut 0 bases from V and 2 bases from J; bases unmatched to any gene: 8. Germline V CDR1 and CDR2: LGHNA, YNFKEQ. For the CDR3, the DNA is TGTGCCAGCAGCCAAGAAGGGGCCGGGACTAGCCCCTACAATGAGCAGTTCTTC. Its protein product is CASSQEGAGTSPYNEQFF.

The chain employs TRBV20-1 and TRBJ1-1; the match to TRBD1 covers 12 bases. Germline V gene sequence: CDR1 DFQATT, CDR2 SNEGSKA (reference sequence). The CDR3 is made up of 16 amino acids. The V segment lost 1 base and the J segment 5 bases; nucleotides outside the gene matches: 8. CDR3 in DNA: TGCAGTGCTAGAGCCCTTCGGGGACAGGGGGCGACTGAAGCTTTCTTT. The encoded protein is CSARALRGQGATEAFF.

V is TRBV11-2 and J is TRBJ1-6, with no clear D. Germline CDR1 reads SGHAT; CDR2 reads FQNNGV. The CDR3 length is 13 residues. V was pared by 5 bases and J by 6 bases, with 8 bases between. CDR3 nucleotide sequence: TGTGCCAGCAGCCCAGTGGTTAATTCACCCCTCCACTTT. Translating it yields CASSPVVNSPLHF.

The chain uses TRBV29-1 and TRBJ1-1; 9 bases line up with TRBD1. The J segment lost 5 bases and the V segment lost 5 bases, leaving 6 bases of the junction unmatched. This CDR3 has 13 amino acids. The germline V gene encodes CDR1 SQVTM and CDR2 ANQGSEA. CDR3 DNA sequence: TGCAGCGTTCAGACAGGGGGACGGACTGAAGCTTTCTTT. Its protein product is CSVQTGGRTEAFF.

The V gene is TRBV6-2 or TRBV6-3, the J gene TRBJ1-5, with D possibly being TRBD1 (6 bases). This CDR3 region has 14 residues. V lost 9 bases to trimming and J lost 1 base, with 13 bases between them. CDR1 and CDR2 (germline): MNHEY, SVGEGT. This chain's CDR3 is CASWGALSNQPQHF. CDR3 nucleotides: TGTGCCAGTTGGGGGGCCCTAAGCAATCAGCCCCAGCATTTT.